This T cell receptor (beta chain) was sequenced in a study of PD-1 blockade in mismatch repair-deficient tumors. Assay: immunoSEQ multiplex PCR; the TCRdb copy retains only in-frame clones and omits some. The sample contains about 68,000 clones, more than 75% of which appear only once. CDR1 and CDR2 (germline): SGHTS, YDEGEE. Trimming shortened V by 4 bases and J by 4 bases, and 17 bases separated the two germline ends. This CDR3 region has 15 residues. This TCR was sampled from an adult with mismatch repair-deficient cancer. Sequenced here: peripheral blood, sampled 2 weeks after starting pembrolizumab. This rearrangement joins TRBV5-8 to TRBJ1-1, with D possibly TRBD1 on 6 matching bases. The CDR3 bases are TGTGCCAGCAGCCGGGCGGAGGACAGCACCACTGAAGCTTTCTTT. It yields the protein CASSRAEDSTTEAFF.